This T cell receptor beta chain was recovered during a study of identical twins. In TCRdb, the 5' RACE reads were re-called with MiXCR into one record per CDR3 protein. The sample has hundreds of thousands of distinct CDR3 sequences, approximately 24% seen once. This clonotype turned up a few times. The CDR3 consists of 15 residues. Germline lookup yields CDR1 DFQATT and CDR2 SNEGSKA (reference sequence). V was pared by 0 bases and J by 5 bases, with 17 bases between. The same sample was also studied in work on T cells expressing NK-cell markers. That publication notes: CD8+ T cells in over five donors included dominant NKG2C+ clonotypes at roughly 1.0-7.0%. The CD3+CD56-NKG2C+ fraction of four donors was likewise dominated by these clonotypes.

The TCR sequence derives from a woman younger than 35 in good health. Sequencing was done on a sample of CD4+ T cells sorted from blood. The chain is built from TRBV20-1 and TRBJ2-7; unclear D gene. The CDR3 loop is CSARDIRKGSDEQYF. CDR3 DNA sequence: TGCAGTGCTAGAGATATAAGGAAGGGATCAGACGAGCAGTACTTC.